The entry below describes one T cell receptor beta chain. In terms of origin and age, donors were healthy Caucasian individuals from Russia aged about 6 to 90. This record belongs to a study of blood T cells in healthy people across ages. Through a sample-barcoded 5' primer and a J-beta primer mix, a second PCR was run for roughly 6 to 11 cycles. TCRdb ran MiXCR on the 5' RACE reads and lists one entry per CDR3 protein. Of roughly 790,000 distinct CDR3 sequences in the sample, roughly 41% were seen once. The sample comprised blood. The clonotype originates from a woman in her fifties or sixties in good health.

The DNA of the CDR3 is TGCAGTGCTAGACGAGGAGGGAACTCCTACGAGCAGTACTTC. It encodes CSARRGGNSYEQYF. The chain joins TRBV20-1 to TRBJ2-7, with D perhaps TRBD2 (6 bases). CDR3 length equals 14 residues. Trimming removed 2 bases from V and 0 bases from J, with 11 bases in between. CDR1 is DFQATT and CDR2 is SNEGSKA in the germline V gene (reference sequence).